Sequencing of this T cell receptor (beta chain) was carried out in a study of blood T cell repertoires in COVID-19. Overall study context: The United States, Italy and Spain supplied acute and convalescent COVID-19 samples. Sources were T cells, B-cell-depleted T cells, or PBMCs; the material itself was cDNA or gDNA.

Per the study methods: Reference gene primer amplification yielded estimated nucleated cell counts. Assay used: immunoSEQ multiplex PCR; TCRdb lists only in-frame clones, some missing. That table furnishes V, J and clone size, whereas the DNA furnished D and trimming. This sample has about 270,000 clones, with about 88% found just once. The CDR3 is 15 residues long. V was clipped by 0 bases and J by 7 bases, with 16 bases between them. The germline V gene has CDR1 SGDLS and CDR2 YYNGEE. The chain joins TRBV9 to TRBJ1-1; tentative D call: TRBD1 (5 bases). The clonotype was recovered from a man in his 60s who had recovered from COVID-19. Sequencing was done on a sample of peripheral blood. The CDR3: CASSVGDGRGLEAFF. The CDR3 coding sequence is TGTGCCAGCAGCGTAGGAGACGGGAGGGGCCTTGAAGCTTTCTTT.